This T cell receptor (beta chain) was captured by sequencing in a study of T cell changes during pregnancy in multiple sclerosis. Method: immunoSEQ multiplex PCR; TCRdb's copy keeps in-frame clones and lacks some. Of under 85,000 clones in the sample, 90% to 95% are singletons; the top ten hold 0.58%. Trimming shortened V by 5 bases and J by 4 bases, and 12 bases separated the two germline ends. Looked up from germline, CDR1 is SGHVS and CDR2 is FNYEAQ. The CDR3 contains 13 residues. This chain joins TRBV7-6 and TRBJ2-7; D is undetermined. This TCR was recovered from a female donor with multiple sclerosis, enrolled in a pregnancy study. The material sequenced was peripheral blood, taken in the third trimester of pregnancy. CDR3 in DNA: TGTGCCAGCAGCCCGACCTCAGGTTACGAGCAGTACTTC. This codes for CASSPTSGYEQYF.